A selection of T cell receptor beta chains follows, all from one sample in a study of blood T cell repertoires in COVID-19. Sequenced by immunoSEQ multiplex PCR; TCRdb stores in-frame clones only, minus some. Among some 360,000 clones listed, about nine tenths were seen once. Material for sequencing was PBMCs or T cells enriched from blood (not recorded which). The receptor set was obtained from a woman in her thirties who had been exposed to COVID-19. CDR3s include the opening cysteine and the closing phenylalanine or tryptophan.

j_gene: TRBJ1-5
v_gene: TRBV5-1
CDR3aa: CASSRQGGDQPQHF

j_gene: TRBJ1-4
v_gene: TRBV2
CDR3aa: CASRMTANEKLFF

j_gene: TRBJ2-5
v_gene: TRBV5-4
CDR3aa: CASRGLAGGLQETQYF

j_gene: TRBJ2-7
v_gene: TRBV5-1
CDR3aa: CASSRTGGEGEQYF

j_gene: TRBJ1-2
v_gene: TRBV5-1
CDR3aa: CASSLGAVNYGYTF

j_gene: TRBJ1-6
v_gene: TRBV5-4
CDR3aa: CASRETRDSGNLHF

j_gene: TRBJ2-7
v_gene: TRBV7-2
CDR3aa: CASSLPTGPQGEQYF

j_gene: TRBJ1-3
v_gene: TRBV9
CDR3aa: CASSVVAPQQGTGNTIYF

j_gene: TRBJ2-5
v_gene: TRBV2
CDR3aa: CASRGGQQETQYF

j_gene: TRBJ2-7
v_gene: TRBV5-4
CDR3aa: CASSRDWSSYEQYF

j_gene: TRBJ2-5
v_gene: TRBV28
CDR3aa: CASSLDLPWETQYF

j_gene: TRBJ2-2
v_gene: TRBV29-1
CDR3aa: CSTREGARTGELFF

j_gene: TRBJ1-5
v_gene: TRBV19
CDR3aa: CASSGQGAGQPQHF

j_gene: TRBJ2-7
v_gene: TRBV7-9
CDR3aa: CASSPPGGRAVEEQYF

j_gene: TRBJ2-1
v_gene: TRBV30
CDR3aa: CAWSTGTGFDEQFF

j_gene: TRBJ1-5
v_gene: TRBV24-1
CDR3aa: CATSDPDSQGQPQHF

j_gene: TRBJ2-5
v_gene: TRBV18
CDR3aa: CASSPQGEETQYF

j_gene: TRBJ2-1
v_gene: TRBV3-1/TRBV3-2
CDR3aa: CASSQASVSYNEQFF

j_gene: TRBJ2-4
v_gene: TRBV28
CDR3aa: CASSLPGTGQLSVAKNIQYF

j_gene: TRBJ2-1
v_gene: TRBV9
CDR3aa: CASSRRGGGFDYNEQFF

j_gene: TRBJ2-7
v_gene: TRBV28
CDR3aa: CASRHVTGSEYEQYF

j_gene: TRBJ2-1
v_gene: TRBV25-1
CDR3aa: CASSGSSGSWNEQFF

j_gene: TRBJ2-1
v_gene: TRBV5-1
CDR3aa: CASSGQARYNEQFF

j_gene: TRBJ1-5
v_gene: TRBV2
CDR3aa: CASTPQGVNQPQHF

j_gene: TRBJ2-5
v_gene: TRBV18
CDR3aa: CASSPRAPGVGQETQYF

j_gene: TRBJ1-2
v_gene: TRBV9
CDR3aa: CASSVATGTANYGYTF

j_gene: TRBJ2-3
v_gene: TRBV27
CDR3aa: CASRRFLTSGSITDTQYF

j_gene: TRBJ2-4
v_gene: TRBV7-8
CDR3aa: CASSRGLAGGENIQYF

j_gene: TRBJ2-2
v_gene: TRBV10-3
CDR3aa: CAIRRGAGDTGELFF

j_gene: TRBJ1-2
v_gene: TRBV30
CDR3aa: CAWSGDRGHYGYTF

j_gene: TRBJ1-4
v_gene: TRBV7-2
CDR3aa: CASRETGGSEKLFF

j_gene: TRBJ2-6
v_gene: TRBV29-1
CDR3aa: CSARSQGRAGANVLTF

j_gene: TRBJ2-1
v_gene: TRBV13
CDR3aa: CASSLSGAGSYNEQFF

j_gene: TRBJ2-6
v_gene: TRBV30
CDR3aa: CAGQQAGANVLTF

j_gene: TRBJ2-7
v_gene: TRBV11-3
CDR3aa: CASSSDRGRFDPLSSYEQYF

j_gene: TRBJ2-7
v_gene: TRBV6-2/TRBV6-3
CDR3aa: CASSNRVSEEQYF

j_gene: TRBJ1-5
v_gene: TRBV2
CDR3aa: CASTIGRVFHQPQHF

j_gene: TRBJ2-1
v_gene: TRBV28
CDR3aa: CASSLPGQGLFNEQFF

j_gene: TRBJ1-5
v_gene: TRBV19
CDR3aa: CASSGTGGYQPQHF

j_gene: TRBJ1-5
v_gene: TRBV28
CDR3aa: CASRSGGGSGNQPQHF

j_gene: TRBJ2-6
v_gene: TRBV25-1
CDR3aa: CASRDSSGANVLTF

j_gene: TRBJ2-7
v_gene: TRBV27
CDR3aa: CASSLKAGGSYEQYF

j_gene: TRBJ2-1
v_gene: TRBV27
CDR3aa: CASQVGLAGAIEQFF

j_gene: TRBJ1-1
v_gene: TRBV5-1
CDR3aa: CASSLAGTGNTEAFF

j_gene: TRBJ2-7
v_gene: TRBV28
CDR3aa: CASIRTGTYEQYF

j_gene: TRBJ1-6
v_gene: TRBV5-1
CDR3aa: CASSSAGQGGSPLHF

j_gene: TRBJ2-2
v_gene: TRBV5-1
CDR3aa: CASSFDRGQRGTGELFF

j_gene: TRBJ2-2
v_gene: TRBV10-1
CDR3aa: CASSPGSTSGYTGELFF

j_gene: TRBJ2-1
v_gene: TRBV29-1
CDR3aa: CSVGFGLAGSYNEQFF

j_gene: TRBJ1-6
v_gene: TRBV7-9
CDR3aa: CASTREGGQGNSPLHF

j_gene: TRBJ1-5
v_gene: TRBV24-1
CDR3aa: CATSESDSHQPQHF

j_gene: TRBJ1-6
v_gene: TRBV5-8
CDR3aa: CASSPGQGYNSPLHF

j_gene: TRBJ2-7
v_gene: TRBV28
CDR3aa: CASSPPGELYEQYF